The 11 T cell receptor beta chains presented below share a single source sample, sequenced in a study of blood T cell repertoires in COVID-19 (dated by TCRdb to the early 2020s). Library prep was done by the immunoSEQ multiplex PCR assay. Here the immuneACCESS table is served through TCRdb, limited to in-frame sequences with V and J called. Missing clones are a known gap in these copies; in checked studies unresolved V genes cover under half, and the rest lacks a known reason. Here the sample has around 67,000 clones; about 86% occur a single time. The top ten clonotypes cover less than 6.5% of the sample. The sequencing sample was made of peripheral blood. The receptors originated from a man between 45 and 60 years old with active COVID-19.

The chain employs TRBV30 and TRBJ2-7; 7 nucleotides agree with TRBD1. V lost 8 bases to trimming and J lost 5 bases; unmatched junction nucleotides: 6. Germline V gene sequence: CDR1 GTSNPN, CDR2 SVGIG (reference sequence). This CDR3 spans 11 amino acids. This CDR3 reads CAGGQINEQYF. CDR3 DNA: TGTGCCGGGGGACAGATCAACGAGCAGTACTTC.

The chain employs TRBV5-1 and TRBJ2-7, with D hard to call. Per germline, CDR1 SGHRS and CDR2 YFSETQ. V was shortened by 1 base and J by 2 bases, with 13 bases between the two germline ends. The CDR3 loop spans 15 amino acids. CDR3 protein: CASSLSPELPYEQYF. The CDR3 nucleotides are TGCGCCAGCAGCTTGTCGCCAGAACTACCCTACGAGCAGTACTTC.

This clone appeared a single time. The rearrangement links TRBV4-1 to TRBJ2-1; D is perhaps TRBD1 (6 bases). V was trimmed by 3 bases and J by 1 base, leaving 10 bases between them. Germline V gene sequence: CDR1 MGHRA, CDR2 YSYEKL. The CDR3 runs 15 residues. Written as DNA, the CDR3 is TGCGCCAGCAGCCAGAAGGGGGAATCCTACAATGAGCAGTTCTTC. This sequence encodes CASSQKGESYNEQFF.

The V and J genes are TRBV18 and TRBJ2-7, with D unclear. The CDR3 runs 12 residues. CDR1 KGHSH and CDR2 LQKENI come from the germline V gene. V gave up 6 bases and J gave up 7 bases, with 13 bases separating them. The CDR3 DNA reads TGTGCCAGCTCCCCCGCCGCTGAGGAGCAGTACTTC. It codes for CASSPAAEEQYF.

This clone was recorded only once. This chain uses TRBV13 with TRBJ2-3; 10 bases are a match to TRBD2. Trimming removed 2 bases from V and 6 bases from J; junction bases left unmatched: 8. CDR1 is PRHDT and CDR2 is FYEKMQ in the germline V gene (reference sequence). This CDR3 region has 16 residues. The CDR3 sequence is CASSLSLAGAADTQYF. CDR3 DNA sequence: TGTGCCAGCAGCTTAAGTCTAGCGGGAGCGGCTGATACGCAGTATTTT.

In nucleotides, the CDR3 is TGTGCCAGCTCACGGCTAGCGGGGGGAACCGCGAACACCGGGGAGCTGTTTTTT. Encoded protein: CASSRLAGGTANTGELFF. The V call is TRBV18, the J call TRBJ2-2, with 11 bases fitting TRBD2. The CDR3 covers 18 residues. Germline assignment: CDR1 KGHSH and CDR2 LQKENI. V lost 4 bases, J lost 0 bases, and 7 bases stayed unmatched.

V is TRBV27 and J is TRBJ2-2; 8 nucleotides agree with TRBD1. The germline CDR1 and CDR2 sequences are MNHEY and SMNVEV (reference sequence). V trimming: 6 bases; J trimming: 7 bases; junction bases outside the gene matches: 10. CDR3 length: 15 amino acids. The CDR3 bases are TGTGCCAGCAGAGAGCAGGGGGCCGGGAGCGGGGAGCTGTTTTTT. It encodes CASREQGAGSGELFF.

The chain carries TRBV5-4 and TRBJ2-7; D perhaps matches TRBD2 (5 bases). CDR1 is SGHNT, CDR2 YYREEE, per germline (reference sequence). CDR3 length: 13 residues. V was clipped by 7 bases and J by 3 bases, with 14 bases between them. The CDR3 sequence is CASAPGGSYEQYF. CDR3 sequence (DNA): TGTGCCAGCGCCCCAGGAGGAAGCTACGAGCAGTACTTC.

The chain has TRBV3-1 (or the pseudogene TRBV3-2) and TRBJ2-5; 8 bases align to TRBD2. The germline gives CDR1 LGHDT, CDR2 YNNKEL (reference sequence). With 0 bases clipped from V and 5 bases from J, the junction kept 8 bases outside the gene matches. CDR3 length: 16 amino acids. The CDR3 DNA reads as TGTGCCAGCAGCCAAGATCCGGGGACTAGGGGGGAGACCCAGTACTTC. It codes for CASSQDPGTRGETQYF.

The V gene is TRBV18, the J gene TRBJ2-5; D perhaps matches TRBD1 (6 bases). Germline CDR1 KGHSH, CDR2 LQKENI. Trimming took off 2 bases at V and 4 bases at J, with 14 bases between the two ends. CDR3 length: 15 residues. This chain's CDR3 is CASSPTTGPIETQYF. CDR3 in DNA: TGTGCCAGCTCACCAACGACAGGACCTATAGAGACCCAGTACTTC.

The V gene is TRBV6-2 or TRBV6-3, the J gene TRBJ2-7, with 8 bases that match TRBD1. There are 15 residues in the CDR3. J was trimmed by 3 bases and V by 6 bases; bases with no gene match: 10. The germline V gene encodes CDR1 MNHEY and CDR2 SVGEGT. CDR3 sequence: CASSPGGASIYEQYF. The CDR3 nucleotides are TGTGCCAGCAGCCCAGGGGGCGCGAGTATCTACGAGCAGTACTTC.